Included here is one T cell receptor beta chain sequence, with context. As yet, its antigen is unknown. Clones were read by immunoSEQ multiplex PCR, and TCRdb kept only the in-frame ones, dropping some. The sample contains 2 million to 2.5 million clones, approximately 95% of which appear only once. The entry originates in a study of shared clonotypes between healthy human individuals. At the level of the study: Three CD4 naive, three CD4 memory, two CD8 naive and one CD8 memory plate were used per donor. Study-level points and caveats: Estimated richness was generally greater in naive than memory subsets. Among donors, the sharing of clonotypes was expected to be influenced by sequencing depth.

Subsets obtained from CD4+ cells comprised CD45RA+ naive and CD45RA-negative memory cells. The CDR3 runs to 15 residues. V gave up 3 bases and J gave up 8 bases; unmatched junction bases: 8. Germline values: CDR1 SGHTA, CDR2 FQGNSA. The genes are TRBV7-2 and TRBJ1-4; 8 nucleotides agree with TRBD1. This TCR was recovered from a man younger than 30 in good health. The sequenced sample consisted of naive CD4+ T cells sorted from blood. The subset: CD45RA+ positively selected. DNA for the CDR3: TGTGCCAGCAGCTTCAGGGGGGCAGGGGGCGAAAAACTGTTTTTT. Residues: CASSFRGAGGEKLFF.